The clone carrying this TCR beta chain was seen only a few times. Its target is not known. The junction had 9 bases not matched to a gene; V was cut back by 1 base and J by 0 bases. Germline CDR1 and CDR2: LNHNV and YYDKDF (reference sequence). The CDR3 is made up of 19 amino acids. This entry is derived from a study of CD8 T cells in ankylosing spondylitis. Study-level results: Reports of some motif variants in reactive arthritis synovial fluid and blood predate this one. Characteristic of ankylosing spondylitis blood, it appeared, was a TCR beta motif comprising about eight highly homologous variants. Disease-linked clones were reportedly significantly enriched in matched ankylosing spondylitis synovial fluid.

TCRdb used MiXCR to reprocess the 5' RACE reads, holding one entry per CDR3 protein. The sample shows roughly 90,000 distinct CDR3 sequences, approximately 8.9% of them seen only once. The J gene is TRBJ2-1, the V gene TRBV15; 10 bases are a match to TRBD2. Sequenced sample: blood, either unsorted or a sorted T cell fraction (not recorded which). The clonotype was recovered from a male donor with ankylosing spondylitis. The DNA of the CDR3 is TGTGCCACCAGCAGAGGGGGACTAGCGCCAGAGAGCTCCTACAATGAGCAGTTCTTC. Its protein product is CATSRGGLAPESSYNEQFF.